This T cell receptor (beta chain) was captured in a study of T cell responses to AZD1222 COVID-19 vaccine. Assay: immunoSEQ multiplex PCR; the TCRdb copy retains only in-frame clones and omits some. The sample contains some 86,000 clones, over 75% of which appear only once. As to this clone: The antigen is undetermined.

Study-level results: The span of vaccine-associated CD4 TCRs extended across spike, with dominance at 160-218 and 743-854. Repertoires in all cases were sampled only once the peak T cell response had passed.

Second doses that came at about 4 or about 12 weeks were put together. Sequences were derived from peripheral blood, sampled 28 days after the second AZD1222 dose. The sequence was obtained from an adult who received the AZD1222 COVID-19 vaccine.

CDR3 protein: CASSPGGRGGEKLFF. The CDR3 DNA reads TGTGCCAGCAGCCCCGGTGGCAGGGGAGGGGAAAAACTGTTTTTT. This sequence joins TRBV11-2 and TRBJ1-4, with D perhaps TRBD1 (6 bases). This CDR3 comprises 15 residues. Germline CDR1 is SGHAT and CDR2 is FQNNGV. Between the trimmed V and J ends, which lost 5 bases and 8 bases, there was a span of 18 bases.